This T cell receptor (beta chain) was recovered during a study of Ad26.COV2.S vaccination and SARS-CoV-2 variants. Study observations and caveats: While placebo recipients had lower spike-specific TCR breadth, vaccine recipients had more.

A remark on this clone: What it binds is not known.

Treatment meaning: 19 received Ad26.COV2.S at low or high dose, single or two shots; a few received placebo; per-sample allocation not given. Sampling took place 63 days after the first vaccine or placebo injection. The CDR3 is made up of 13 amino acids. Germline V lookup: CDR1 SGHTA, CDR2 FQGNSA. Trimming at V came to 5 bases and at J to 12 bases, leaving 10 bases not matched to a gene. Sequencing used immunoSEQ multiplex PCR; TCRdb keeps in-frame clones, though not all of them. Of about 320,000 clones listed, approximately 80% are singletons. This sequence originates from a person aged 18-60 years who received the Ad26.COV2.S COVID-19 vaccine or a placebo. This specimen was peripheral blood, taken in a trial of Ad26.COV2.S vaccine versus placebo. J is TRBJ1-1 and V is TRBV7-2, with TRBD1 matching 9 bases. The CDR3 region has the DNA TGTGCCAGCAGCCGAAGACAGGGGGGTTGGTCTTTCTTT. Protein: CASSRRQGGWSFF.